This T cell receptor beta chain was sequenced in a study of cytomegalovirus exposure and HLA in healthy donors. Overall study findings and caveats: Rarity marked most TCR sequences, yet some public TCRs occurred in many donors. In a later analysis, across HLA loci, associated TCR counts were highest for DRB1, lowest for HLA-C.

PCR amplification relied on 60 Vbeta primers (plus 13 Jbeta primers). Sequencing was performed with immunoSEQ multiplex PCR; in TCRdb, only in-frame clones are kept and a portion is missing. The repertoire includes some 110,000 clones, over 60% of them detected once, and over 4% sits in the top ten. A remark on this clone: Its antigen is currently unknown.

The CDR3 length is 15 residues. Germline values: CDR1 MNHNS, CDR2 SASEGT. The ends were cut back, 3 bases at V and 0 bases at J, with 6 bases in the middle. The chain uses TRBV6-1 and TRBJ2-6; D is unresolved. What was sequenced was PBMCs. This receptor was obtained from a young man in good health and CMV-seropositive. The CDR3 sequence is CASSDSYSGANVLTF. CDR3 in DNA: TGTGCCAGCAGTGATTCGTACTCTGGGGCCAACGTCCTGACTTTC.